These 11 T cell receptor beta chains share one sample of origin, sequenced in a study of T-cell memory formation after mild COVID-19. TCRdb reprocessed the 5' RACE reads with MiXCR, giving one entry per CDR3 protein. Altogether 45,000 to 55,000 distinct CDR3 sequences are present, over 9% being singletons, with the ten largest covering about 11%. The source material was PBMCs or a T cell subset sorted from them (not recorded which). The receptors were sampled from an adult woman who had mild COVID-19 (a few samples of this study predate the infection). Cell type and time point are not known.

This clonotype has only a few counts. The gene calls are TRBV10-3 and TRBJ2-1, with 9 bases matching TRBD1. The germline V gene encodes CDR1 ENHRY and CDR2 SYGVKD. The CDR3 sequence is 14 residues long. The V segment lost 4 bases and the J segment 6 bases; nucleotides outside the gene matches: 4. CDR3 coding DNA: TGTGCCATCAGTGGACAGGGGGATCGCAATGAGCAGTTCTTC. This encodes CAISGQGDRNEQFF.

In DNA, the CDR3 is TGTGCCAGCAGCGTGAGGGACCCCGGCCATGAGCAGTTCTTC. Its protein is CASSVRDPGHEQFF. This chain connects TRBV9 to TRBJ2-1, with D perhaps assigned TRBD1 or TRBD2 (5 bases each). Germline V gene data show CDR1 as SGDLS and CDR2 as YYNGEE. The CDR3 is made up of 14 amino acids. The ends were cut back, 2 bases at V and 8 bases at J, with 14 bases in the middle.

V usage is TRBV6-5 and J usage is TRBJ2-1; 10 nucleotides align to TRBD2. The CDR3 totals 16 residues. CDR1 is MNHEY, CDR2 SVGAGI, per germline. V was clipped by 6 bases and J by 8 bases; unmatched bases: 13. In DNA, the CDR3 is TGTGCCAGCAGAAGCGGGAGGGCCATTCACGGGGATGAGCAGTTCTTC. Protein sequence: CASRSGRAIHGDEQFF.

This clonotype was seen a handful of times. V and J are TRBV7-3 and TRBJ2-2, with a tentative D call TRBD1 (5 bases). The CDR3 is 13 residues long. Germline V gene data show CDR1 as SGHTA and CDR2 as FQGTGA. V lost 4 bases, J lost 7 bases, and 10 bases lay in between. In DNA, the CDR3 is TGTGCCAGCAGCTCCGACAGAGGCGGGGAGCTGTTTTTT. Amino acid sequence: CASSSDRGGELFF.

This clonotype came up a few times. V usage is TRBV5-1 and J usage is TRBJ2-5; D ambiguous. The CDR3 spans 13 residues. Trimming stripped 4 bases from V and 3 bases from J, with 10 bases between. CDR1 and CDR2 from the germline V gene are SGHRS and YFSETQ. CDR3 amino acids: CASSPSPEETQYF. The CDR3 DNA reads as TGCGCCAGCAGCCCCAGTCCCGAAGAGACCCAGTACTTC. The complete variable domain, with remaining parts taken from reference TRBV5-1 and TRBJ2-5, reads KAGVTQTPRYLIKTRGQQVTLSCSPISGHRSVSWYQQTPGQGLQFLFEYFSETQRNKGNFPGRFSGRQFSNSRSEMNVSTLELGDSALYLCASSPSPEETQYFGPGTRLLVL.

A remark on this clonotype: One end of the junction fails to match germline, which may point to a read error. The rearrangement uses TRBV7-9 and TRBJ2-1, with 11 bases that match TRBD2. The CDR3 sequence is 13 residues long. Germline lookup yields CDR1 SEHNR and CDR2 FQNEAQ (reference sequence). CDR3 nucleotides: TGTGCCAGCAGCCTAGCGGGGGGCGGTGAGCAGTTCTTC. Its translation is CASSLAGGGEQFF.

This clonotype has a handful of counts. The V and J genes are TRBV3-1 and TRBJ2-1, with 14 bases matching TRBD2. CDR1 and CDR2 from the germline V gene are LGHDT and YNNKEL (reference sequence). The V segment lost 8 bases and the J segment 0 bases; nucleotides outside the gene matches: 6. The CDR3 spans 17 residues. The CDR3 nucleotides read TGTGCCAGCGGACTAGCGGGGGGATTCAGCTCCTACAATGAGCAGTTCTTC. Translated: CASGLAGGFSSYNEQFF.

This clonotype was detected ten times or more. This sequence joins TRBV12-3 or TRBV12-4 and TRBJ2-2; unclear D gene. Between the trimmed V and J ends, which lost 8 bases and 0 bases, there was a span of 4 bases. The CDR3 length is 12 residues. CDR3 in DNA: TGTGCCAGCTCCCCGAACACCGGGGAGCTGTTTTTT. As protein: CASSPNTGELFF.

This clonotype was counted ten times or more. The CDR3 sequence: CASSSGRETQYF. For the CDR3, the DNA is TGTGCCAGCAGCTCAGGACGGGAGACCCAGTACTTC. J is TRBJ2-5 and V is TRBV7-8, with D hard to call. The ends were cut back, 4 bases at V and 5 bases at J, with 8 bases in the middle. Germline V gives CDR1 SGHVS, CDR2 FQNEAQ. The CDR3 is made up of 12 amino acids.

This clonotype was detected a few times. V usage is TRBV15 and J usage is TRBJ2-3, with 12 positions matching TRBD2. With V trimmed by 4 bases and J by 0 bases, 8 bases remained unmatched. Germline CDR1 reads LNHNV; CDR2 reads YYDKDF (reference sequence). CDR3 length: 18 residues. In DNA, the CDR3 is TGTGCCACCAGCACCGGACTAGCGGGGCCCATTAGCACAGATACGCAGTATTTT. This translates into CATSTGLAGPISTDTQYF.

This CDR3 reads CASLLWGARGTGELFF. CDR3 DNA: TGTGCCAGCCTACTATGGGGGGCGCGAGGCACCGGGGAGCTGTTTTTT. V gene TRBV6-6 combines with J gene TRBJ2-2; D is possibly TRBD1 or TRBD2 (6 bases each). Germline V gives CDR1 MNHNY, CDR2 SVGAGI (reference sequence). Trimming took 8 bases from V and 4 from J, leaving 20 bases between them. The CDR3 spans 16 residues.